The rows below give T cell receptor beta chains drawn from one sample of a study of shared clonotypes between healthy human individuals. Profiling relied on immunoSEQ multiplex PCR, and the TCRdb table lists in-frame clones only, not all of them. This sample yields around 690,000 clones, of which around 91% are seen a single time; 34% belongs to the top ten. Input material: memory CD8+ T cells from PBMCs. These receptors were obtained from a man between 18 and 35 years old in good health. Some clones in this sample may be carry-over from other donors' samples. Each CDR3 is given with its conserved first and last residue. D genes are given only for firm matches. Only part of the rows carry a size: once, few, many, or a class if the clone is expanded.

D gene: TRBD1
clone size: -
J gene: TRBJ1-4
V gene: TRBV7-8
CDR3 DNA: TGTGCCAGCAGCCCGGTACAGGGGGGGGAAAAACTGTTTTTT
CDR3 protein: CASSPVQGGEKLFF

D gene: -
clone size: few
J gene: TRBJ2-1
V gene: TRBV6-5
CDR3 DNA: TGTGCCAGCAGTTACTCGCAGGGTGTCTACAATGAGCAGTTCTTC
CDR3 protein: CASSYSQGVYNEQFF

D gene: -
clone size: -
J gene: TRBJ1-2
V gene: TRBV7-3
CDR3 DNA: TGTGCCAGCAGCTCATCCCCGGGGGATGACTATGGCTACACCTTC
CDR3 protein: CASSSSPGDDYGYTF

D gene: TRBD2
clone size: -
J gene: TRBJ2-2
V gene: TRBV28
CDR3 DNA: TGTGCCAGCAGTTTTCGGTTTAGGCTAGCGGGAGCCGGGGAGCTGTTTTTT
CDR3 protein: CASSFRFRLAGAGELFF

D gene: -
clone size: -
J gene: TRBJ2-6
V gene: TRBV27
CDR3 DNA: TGTGCCAGCAGTTTATCAGGCTCTGGGGCCAACGTCCTGACTTTC
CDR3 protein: CASSLSGSGANVLTF

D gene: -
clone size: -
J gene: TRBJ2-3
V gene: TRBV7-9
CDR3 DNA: TGTGCCAGCAGGCCCTTTGGGGATACGCAGTATTTT
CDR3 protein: CASRPFGDTQYF

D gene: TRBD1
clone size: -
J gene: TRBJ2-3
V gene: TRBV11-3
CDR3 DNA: TGTGCCAGCAGAAATCACCCACAGGGGGCAGCTAGCACAGATACGCAGTATTTT
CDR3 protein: CASRNHPQGAASTDTQYF

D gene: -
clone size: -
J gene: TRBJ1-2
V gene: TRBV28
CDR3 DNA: TGTGCCAGCAGTTCTTATAGTCCCCTAACAATCTATGGCTACACCTTC
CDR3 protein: CASSSYSPLTIYGYTF

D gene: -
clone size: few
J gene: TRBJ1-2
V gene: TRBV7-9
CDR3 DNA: TGTGCCAGCAGCTTTGAGAGTGGCTACACCTTC
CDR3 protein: CASSFESGYTF

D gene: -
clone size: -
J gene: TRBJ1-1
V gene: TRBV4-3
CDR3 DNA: TGCGCCAGCAGCCAAGATCCAGAAAACACTGAAGCTTTCTTT
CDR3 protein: CASSQDPENTEAFF

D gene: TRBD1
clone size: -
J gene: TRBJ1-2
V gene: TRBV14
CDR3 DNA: TGTGCCAGCAGCCTCGGGACAGGGGTGAGAGGCTACACCTTC
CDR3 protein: CASSLGTGVRGYTF

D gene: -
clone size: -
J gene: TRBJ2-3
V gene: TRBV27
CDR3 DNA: TGTGCCAGCAGTGGGGGGGCAGGGATTCAGTATTTT
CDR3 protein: CASSGGAGIQYF

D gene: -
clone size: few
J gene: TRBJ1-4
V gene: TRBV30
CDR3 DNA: TGTGCCTGGGCAGTAACAGGGCCTAATGAAAAACTGTTTTTT
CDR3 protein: CAWAVTGPNEKLFF

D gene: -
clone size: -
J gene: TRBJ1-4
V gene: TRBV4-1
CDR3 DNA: TGCGCCAGCAGCCAAAACGGCGGGGGCGGGTTCGGGTTCGAAGAAAAACTGTTTTTT
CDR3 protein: CASSQNGGGGFGFEEKLFF

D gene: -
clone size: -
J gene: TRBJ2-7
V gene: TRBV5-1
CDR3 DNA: TGCGCCAGCAGGCCCAGGTGGGAGTCCTCCTACGAGCAGTACTTC
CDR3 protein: CASRPRWESSYEQYF

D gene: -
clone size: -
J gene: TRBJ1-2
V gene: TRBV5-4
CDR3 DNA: TGTGCCAGCAGGAGCAGGGACCCTTCCTATGGCTACACCTTC
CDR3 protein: CASRSRDPSYGYTF

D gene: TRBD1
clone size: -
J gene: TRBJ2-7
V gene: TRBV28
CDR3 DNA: TGTGCCAGCAGTTCTATGGGACAGCAGATCTACGAGCAGTACTTC
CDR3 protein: CASSSMGQQIYEQYF

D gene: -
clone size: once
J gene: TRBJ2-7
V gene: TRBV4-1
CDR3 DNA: TGCGCCAGCAGCCAAGGATTGGGCTACGAGCAGTACTTC
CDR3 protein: CASSQGLGYEQYF

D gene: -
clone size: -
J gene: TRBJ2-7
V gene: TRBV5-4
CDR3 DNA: TGTGCCAGCAGCTTGTTTAGCTCCTACGAGCAGTACTTC
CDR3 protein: CASSLFSSYEQYF

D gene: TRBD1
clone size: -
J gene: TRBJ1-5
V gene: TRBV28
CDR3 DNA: TGTGCCAGCATCCCTGACAGGGGAGGAATTCAGCCCCAGCATTTT
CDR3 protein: CASIPDRGGIQPQHF

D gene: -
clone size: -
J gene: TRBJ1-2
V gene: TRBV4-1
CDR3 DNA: TGCGCCAGCAGCCAAGTGGGGGACTATGGCTACACCTTC
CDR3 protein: CASSQVGDYGYTF

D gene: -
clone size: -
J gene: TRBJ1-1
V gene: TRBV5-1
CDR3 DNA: TGCGCCAGCAGCCTTACTATGGAGGGCACTGAAGCTTTCTTT
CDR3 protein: CASSLTMEGTEAFF

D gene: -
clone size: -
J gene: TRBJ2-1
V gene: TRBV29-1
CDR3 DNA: TGCAGCGTTGATACCGATAGTCCTCCCAATGAGCAGTTCTTC
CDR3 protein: CSVDTDSPPNEQFF

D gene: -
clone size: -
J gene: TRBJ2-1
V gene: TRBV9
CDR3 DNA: TGTGCCAGCAGCACCTCTGGGACCACAAGGAATGAGCAGTTCTTC
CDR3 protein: CASSTSGTTRNEQFF

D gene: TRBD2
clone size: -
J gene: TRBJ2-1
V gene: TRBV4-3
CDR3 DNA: TGCGCCAGCAGCCAAGATTTGCTAGCGGCACCTAATGAGCAGTTCTTC
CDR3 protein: CASSQDLLAAPNEQFF

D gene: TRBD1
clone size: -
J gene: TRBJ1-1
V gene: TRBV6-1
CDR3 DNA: TGTGCCAGCAGTGAAGGGGGTACAGGGGGCACTGAAGCTTTCTTT
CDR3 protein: CASSEGGTGGTEAFF

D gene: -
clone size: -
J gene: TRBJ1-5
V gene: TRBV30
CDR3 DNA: TGTGCCTGGAGGCCCCGGCAGGGCTATCAGCCCCAGCATTTT
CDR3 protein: CAWRPRQGYQPQHF

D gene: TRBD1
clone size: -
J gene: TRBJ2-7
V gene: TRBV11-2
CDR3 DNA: TGTGCCAGCAGGGAGACAGGGTCCTCCTACGAGCAGTACTTC
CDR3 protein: CASRETGSSYEQYF

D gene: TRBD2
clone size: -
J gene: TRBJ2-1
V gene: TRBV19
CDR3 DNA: TGTGCCAGTAGCCCTTGGAGGGAGGGCTCCTACAATGAGCAGTTCTTC
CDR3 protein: CASSPWREGSYNEQFF

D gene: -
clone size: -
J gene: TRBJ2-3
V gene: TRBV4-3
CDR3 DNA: TGCGCCAGCAGCGGTGGGGGAAGCACAGATACGCAGTATTTT
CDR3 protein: CASSGGGSTDTQYF

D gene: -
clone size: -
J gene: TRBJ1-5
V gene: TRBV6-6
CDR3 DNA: TGTGCCAGCAGTTCAAGGATTTCGGAGCAGCCCCAGCATTTT
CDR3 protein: CASSSRISEQPQHF

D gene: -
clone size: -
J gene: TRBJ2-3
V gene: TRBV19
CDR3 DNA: TGTGCCAGTCAACGGGACACAGATAGCACAGATACGCAGTATTTT
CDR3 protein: CASQRDTDSTDTQYF